This T cell receptor (beta chain) was sequenced in a study of cytomegalovirus exposure and HLA in healthy donors. Study findings and constraints: Presence/absence analyses assumed roughly uniform sequencing depth across donors, which may not hold. HLA alleles were associated with 16,951 TCR beta sequences in a later analysis at 0.05 false discovery rate. Because they were indistinguishable, some V segments, including TRBV6-2 and TRBV6-3, were excluded. Specific recognition of CMV antigens was confirmed in vitro for a few chains (all CMV-associated).

As regards this clone: Its antigen is still unknown.

In the PCR, 60 Vbeta and 13 Jbeta primers were used. Profiling relied on immunoSEQ multiplex PCR, and the TCRdb table lists in-frame clones only, not all of them. The sample contains about 140,000 clones, over 60% of which appear only once. Germline trimming cut 4 bases from V and 0 bases from J; bases unmatched to any gene: 2. This CDR3 contains 15 residues. From germline, CDR1 is SGHAT and CDR2 FQNNGV. The sequence came from a woman in her fifties or sixties in good health and CMV-seronegative. V usage is TRBV11-2 and J usage is TRBJ2-7; 11 positions agree with TRBD2. The specimen sequenced was PBMCs. The CDR3 DNA reads TGTGCCAGCAGCTGGGGACTAGCGGACTCCTACGAGCAGTACTTC. This codes for CASSWGLADSYEQYF.